The rows below give T cell receptor beta chains drawn from one sample of a study of blood T cells in healthy people across ages. TCRdb redid the calling of the 5' RACE reads with MiXCR, one entry per CDR3 protein. Counted here are hundreds of thousands of distinct CDR3 sequences, just under 25% occurring once; the ten biggest clones make up more than 7.5%. These data were also reused for a study on T cells of mothers and their children.

Sequences were obtained from blood. The source of these receptors is a boy younger than 18 in good health. The CDR3 runs from the conserved cysteine through the conserved F or W.

>TRBJ2-2|TRBV29-1
CSVCLAGGIPSNTGELFF
>TRBJ2-3|TRBV5-1
CASTQTSGGRDTQYF
>TRBJ2-7|TRBV11-3
CASSSRTSGVAYEQYF
>TRBJ2-2|TRBV12-3/TRBV12-4
CASSFPALNTGELFF
>TRBJ2-7|TRBV29-1
CSVSGTGKALEQYF
>TRBJ2-7|TRBV7-9
CASSPSTEYEQYF
>TRBJ1-1|TRBV29-1
CSVEGTIGTEAFF
>TRBJ1-1|TRBV19
CASGNIASTEASF
>TRBJ2-7|TRBV2
CASTDRVGEQYF
>TRBJ2-7|TRBV6-6
CASSYPLAEAYEQYF
>NA|TRBV14
CASSQEFQETQYF
>TRBJ2-5|TRBV20-1
CSARDRTGGPETQYF
>TRBJ2-3|TRBV10-3
CAISWGPADTQYF
>TRBJ1-2|TRBV7-9
CASSLPSGQLTGYTF
>TRBJ2-1|TRBV27
CASSGDYNEQFF
>TRBJ1-1|TRBV5-6
CASSRDLEAFF
>TRBJ1-3|TRBV12-3/TRBV12-4
CASTRGSRSGNTIYF
>NA|TRBV20-1
CSAREASGSSYEQYF
>TRBJ2-7|TRBV6-5
CASALASGGLYEQYF
>NA|TRBV11-2
CASSSHRVYEQYF
>TRBJ2-5|TRBV7-2
CASSLGGGRKETQYF